Following are 10 T cell receptor beta chains from one sample sequenced in a study of blood T cells in healthy people across ages. Sample-barcoded 5' priming and a J-beta primer mix drove a second PCR of roughly 7 to 11 cycles. From the 5' RACE reads, TCRdb called clonotypes with MiXCR, one entry per CDR3 protein. The sample holds roughly 1.9 million distinct CDR3 sequences, around 40% seen once. The sample comprised blood. The receptors derive from a human donor in good health.

This clonotype has more than one count but fewer than ten. V is TRBV7-2 and J is TRBJ1-2; D is possibly TRBD1 (6 bases). Trimming left V 6 bases short and J 6 bases short, with 23 bases between. The CDR3 spans 16 residues. CDR1 is SGHTA, CDR2 FQGNSA, per germline. The CDR3 protein is CASSPPLRGRVDGYTF. The CDR3, as DNA: TGTGCCAGCAGTCCGCCCCTGCGGGGGCGGGTTGATGGCTACACCTTC.

This clonotype was seen more than once but under ten times. The chain recombines TRBV10-3 with TRBJ2-4; no clear D. CDR1 and CDR2 (germline): ENHRY, SYGVKD. The CDR3 spans 15 residues. Deletions cut 2 bases from V and 2 bases from J, with 10 bases between. The CDR3 sequence is CAISEPDGSKNIQYF. CDR3 DNA: TGTGCCATCAGTGAGCCTGACGGGTCCAAAAACATTCAGTACTTC.

This chain links TRBV9 with TRBJ2-1, with D perhaps TRBD2 (6 bases). The CDR3 spans 16 residues. The ends were cut back, 0 bases at V and 0 bases at J, with 10 bases in the middle. Germline CDR1 and CDR2: SGDLS and YYNGEE. CDR3 in amino acids: CASSVARLVSYNEQFF. The CDR3 DNA reads TGTGCCAGCAGCGTAGCCCGACTAGTCTCCTACAATGAGCAGTTCTTC.

The V and J genes are TRBV7-6 and TRBJ1-2; D not certain. Trimming shortened V by 2 bases and J by 4 bases, and 11 bases separated the two germline ends. There are 14 residues in the CDR3. Germline CDR1 and CDR2: SGHVS and FNYEAQ. As DNA, the CDR3 is TGTGCCAGCAGCTTACAACCCTCTGGCTATGGCTACACCTTC. The encoded protein is CASSLQPSGYGYTF.

The chain employs TRBV9 and TRBJ2-5, with TRBD2 as a possible D gene (5 bases). Germline CDR1 reads SGDLS; CDR2 reads YYNGEE. There are 14 residues in the CDR3. The V and J ends lost 2 bases and 0 bases respectively, with 8 bases between them. CDR3 nucleotide sequence: TGTGCCAGCAGCGTCTTAGCGAACCAAGAGACCCAGTACTTC. Its protein product is CASSVLANQETQYF.

This chain uses TRBV4-3 with TRBJ2-7, with a weak D call TRBD2 (5 bases). The germline CDR1 and CDR2 sequences are LGHNA and YSLEER. The CDR3 has 15 residues. Trimming pared 0 bases from V and 2 bases from J, leaving 11 bases between. CDR3: CASSQDRHGTYEQYF. The CDR3 region has the DNA TGCGCCAGCAGCCAAGATAGGCACGGGACCTACGAGCAGTACTTC.

The chain is built from TRBV18 and TRBJ1-1; no clear D. V dropped 2 bases and J dropped 5 bases, with 15 bases sitting between them. The germline CDR1 and CDR2 sequences are KGHSH and LQKENI. The CDR3 totals 15 residues. The DNA for the CDR3 is TGTGCCAGCTCACCATCGGGCTTAGTTTGGACTGAAGCTTTCTTT. The encoded protein is CASSPSGLVWTEAFF. Together with reference TRBV18 and TRBJ1-1, the CDR3 gives the full variable domain: NAGVMQNPRHLVRRRGQEARLRCSPMKGHSHVYWYRQLPEEGLKFMVYLQKENIIDESGMPKERFSAEFPKEGPSILRIQQVVRGDSAAYFCASSPSGLVWTEAFFGQGTRLTVV.

This chain uses TRBV9 with TRBJ2-4; perhaps TRBD1 as D (6 bases). The CDR3 contains 14 residues. Trimming took off 3 bases at V and 13 bases at J, with 20 bases between the two ends. The germline gives CDR1 SGDLS, CDR2 YYNGEE. The chain's CDR3 is CASSAGHPYNEQYF. The CDR3 nucleotides read TGTGCCAGCAGCGCGGGACACCCTTACAATGAGCAGTACTTC. The full variable domain, rest sourced from reference TRBV9 and TRBJ2-4, is DSGVTQTPKHLITATGQRVTLRCSPRSGDLSVYWYQQSLDQGLQFLIQYYNGEERAKGNILERFSAQQFPDLHSELNLSSLELGDSALYFCASSAGHPYNEQYFGAGTRLSVL.

As concerns this clonotype: Mismatch with germline at one junction end may stem from a read error. The chain links TRBV18 to TRBJ1-4; D is unclear. CDR3 length: 15 residues. Germline loops: CDR1 KGHSH, CDR2 LQKENI. This chain's CDR3 is CASSLRSTTNERLFF. DNA for the CDR3: TGTGCCAGCTCGTTACGGAGTACAACTAATGAAAGACTGTTTTTT.

The chain's CDR3 is CASSQAGELQHF. CDR3 DNA sequence: TGTGCCAGCAGCCAAGCAGGGGAGCTCCAGCATTTT. The rearrangement uses TRBV3-1 and TRBJ1-5; maybe TRBD1 (6 bases). The CDR3 has 12 amino acids. CDR1 is LGHDT and CDR2 is YNNKEL in the germline V gene (reference sequence). Trimming pared 1 base from V and 12 bases from J, leaving 10 bases between.